Shown below are 5 T cell receptor beta chains from a single sample sequenced in a study of cytomegalovirus exposure and HLA in healthy donors. Vbeta (60) and Jbeta (13) primers were used in the PCR. Measured with immunoSEQ multiplex PCR; TCRdb has only the in-frame clones, and not every one. The sample holds under 200,000 clones, around 72% seen once. The source material was PBMCs. These receptor sequences come from a woman aged 45-65 years in good health and CMV-seropositive.

The chain carries TRBV9 and TRBJ2-3, with D unresolved. With 6 bases removed from V and 4 bases from J, the gap between germline ends came to 12 bases. The CDR3 runs to 13 residues. From germline, CDR1 is SGDLS and CDR2 YYNGEE. The DNA of the CDR3 is TGTGCCAGCAACTACCTTGCTGCAGATACGCAGTATTTT. Its protein product is CASNYLAADTQYF.

The gene calls are TRBV6-5 and TRBJ1-2; TRBD1 agrees at 7 bases. Germline assignment: CDR1 MNHEY and CDR2 SVGAGI. Trimming removed 4 bases from V and 4 bases from J; junction bases left unmatched: 6. This CDR3 is built from 14 residues. The CDR3 sequence is CASSSAGGLYGYTF. CDR3 nucleotide sequence: TGTGCCAGCAGTTCAGCAGGGGGACTCTATGGCTACACCTTC.

The chain uses TRBV5-4 and TRBJ2-3, with D perhaps TRBD2 (5 bases). Germline V gives CDR1 SGHNT, CDR2 YYREEE (reference sequence). V was shortened by 2 bases and J by 1 base, with 5 bases between the two germline ends. The CDR3 loop spans 13 amino acids. The CDR3 nucleotides are TGTGCCAGCAGCTTTAGCGGCACAGATACGCAGTATTTT. This codes for CASSFSGTDTQYF.

The gene calls are TRBV5-1 and TRBJ2-5; 7 nucleotides align to TRBD2. Germline-derived CDR1 and CDR2 are SGHRS and YFSETQ. The CDR3 spans 14 residues. V lost 1 base and J lost 1; bases outside the gene matches: 1. CDR3 sequence: CASSLTSVQETQYF. Written as DNA, the CDR3 is TGCGCCAGCAGCTTGACTAGCGTCCAAGAGACCCAGTACTTC.

CDR3 in amino acids: CASSLTGEAFF. The CDR3, as DNA: TGTGCCAGCAGCTTAACGGGAGAAGCTTTCTTT. The chain recombines TRBV7-9 with TRBJ1-1, with D unresolved. CDR3 length: 11 amino acids. Trimming stripped 2 bases from V and 8 bases from J, with 6 bases between. Germline values: CDR1 SEHNR, CDR2 FQNEAQ (reference sequence).